These 21 T cell receptor beta chains were sequenced from one sample in a study of T cell repertoires in cytomegalovirus infection. TCRdb re-analysed the reads in MiXCR, keeping a single row per CDR3 protein. The sample yields around 710,000 distinct CDR3 sequences, around 29% seen once. No antigen is known for these receptors. The sample was cultured CD8+ T cells from PBMCs, taken from culture after CMV antigen stimulation. The receptors come from a human donor in good health (CMV status not recorded). Some clones in this sample may be carry-over from other donors' samples.

The chain uses TRBV27 and TRBJ2-3; TRBD1 or TRBD2 may be the D gene (5 bases each). CDR3 size: 19 residues. Trimming took 5 bases from V and 0 from J, leaving 24 bases between them. The germline V gene has CDR1 MNHEY and CDR2 SMNVEV (reference sequence). CDR3 sequence reads: CASSPRGIPTPISTDTQYF. Here the CDR3 DNA reads TGTGCCAGCAGTCCCCGGGGCATCCCAACCCCCATTAGCACAGATACGCAGTATTTT.

This clonotype appeared many times. This chain links TRBV7-6 with TRBJ2-5; D not certain. The CDR3 runs to 13 residues. Looked up from germline, CDR1 is SGHVS and CDR2 is FNYEAQ. V was cut by 4 bases and J by 5 bases, with 11 bases left in between. In DNA, the CDR3 is TGTGCCAGCAGCTCCTGGGGTGGGGAGACCCAGTACTTC. As protein: CASSSWGGETQYF.

This clonotype was detected many times. V gene TRBV7-8 combines with J gene TRBJ2-5, with D perhaps TRBD1 (6 bases). The CDR3 totals 17 residues. Germline V gene data show CDR1 as SGHVS and CDR2 as FQNEAQ. Trimming removed 0 bases from V and 1 base from J, with 15 bases in between. The chain's CDR3 is CASSLASQTGPQETQYF. CDR3 DNA sequence: TGTGCCAGCAGCTTAGCAAGTCAGACAGGTCCCCAAGAGACCCAGTACTTC.

The chain employs TRBV7-6 and TRBJ1-5; D perhaps matches TRBD1 (6 bases). The CDR3 extends over 15 amino acids. V was trimmed by 2 bases and J by 6 bases, leaving 14 bases between them. CDR1 and CDR2 (germline): SGHVS, FNYEAQ. Written as DNA, the CDR3 is TGTGCCAGCAGCTTATGGGCAGGGGAAGGTCAGCCCCAGCATTTT. This codes for CASSLWAGEGQPQHF.

The chain recombines TRBV27 with TRBJ1-6; 8 positions agree with TRBD1. CDR3 length: 14 amino acids. The J segment lost 10 bases and the V segment lost 4 bases, leaving 6 bases of the junction unmatched. CDR1 and CDR2 from the germline V gene are MNHEY and SMNVEV (reference sequence). The CDR3 coding sequence is TGTGCCAGCAGTTCCAGGGGGCTTCGGTCACCCCTCCACTTT. Its protein is CASSSRGLRSPLHF.

The chain is built from TRBV25-1 and TRBJ2-3, with TRBD2 identical over 9 bases. The CDR3 consists of 16 residues. V was pared by 2 bases and J by 5 bases, with 8 bases of the junction left unmatched. Germline V gives CDR1 MGHDK, CDR2 SYGVNS. In nucleotides, the CDR3 is TGTGCCAGCAGTGAAGGCGCGGGGGGGCAGGGAGATACGCAGTATTTT. Its protein product is CASSEGAGGQGDTQYF.

This clonotype has just a few counts. The V gene is TRBV15, the J gene TRBJ1-6, with 7 bases identical to TRBD1. The CDR3 runs to 20 residues. CDR1 and CDR2 (germline): LNHNV, YYDKDF (reference sequence). V was clipped by 0 bases and J by 10 bases; unmatched bases: 21. The CDR3 region is CATSRDLPLPARGRESPLHF. CDR3 in DNA: TGTGCCACCAGCAGAGATCTTCCCCTGCCCGCCAGGGGGAGAGAGTCACCCCTCCACTTT.

This chain uses TRBV25-1 with TRBJ1-5; tentative D call: TRBD1 (5 bases). Trimming took 1 base from V and 0 from J, leaving 10 bases between them. Germline V lookup: CDR1 MGHDK, CDR2 SYGVNS. The CDR3 is made up of 16 amino acids. Written as DNA, the CDR3 is TGTGCCAGCAGTGAATGTAGGGGACCTAGCAATCAGCCCCAGCATTTT. Translated: CASSECRGPSNQPQHF.

The V and J genes are TRBV4-1 and TRBJ1-2, with D perhaps TRBD1 (5 bases). The CDR3 runs 15 residues. Germline V gene lookup returns CDR1 MGHRA and CDR2 YSYEKL. Trimming removed 0 bases at V and 5 bases at J, with 13 bases between. CDR3 sequence (DNA): TGCGCCAGCAGCCAAGACGCCGGGACTCAATATGGCTACACCTTC. It is translated as CASSQDAGTQYGYTF.

The chain is built from TRBV27 and TRBJ2-1, with D perhaps given as TRBD1 or TRBD2 (6 bases each). With 7 bases removed from V and 5 bases from J, the gap between germline ends came to 15 bases. The CDR3 extends over 14 amino acids. The germline CDR1 and CDR2 sequences are MNHEY and SMNVEV (reference sequence). CDR3 DNA: TGTGCCAGCACATTGAGGGGGGCCGACAATGAGCAGTTCTTC. This encodes CASTLRGADNEQFF.

CDR3 protein: CASSSANGFGTEAFF. DNA of the CDR3: TGTGCCAGCAGCTCCGCCAATGGGTTCGGCACTGAAGCTTTCTTT. V gene TRBV7-9 combines with J gene TRBJ1-1; D not resolved. Trimming took 4 bases from V and 4 from J, leaving 16 bases between them. Germline values: CDR1 SEHNR, CDR2 FQNEAQ (reference sequence). This CDR3 is 15 amino acids long.

This clonotype has more than one count but fewer than ten. The chain links TRBV7-6 to TRBJ2-1; TRBD2 agrees at 16 bases. This CDR3 comprises 17 residues. The V gene end was trimmed by 3 bases and the J gene end by 8 bases; junction bases not matched to a gene: 7. Germline V gene sequence: CDR1 SGHVS, CDR2 FNYEAQ. CDR3 amino acids: CASSLAGTSGGAYEQFF. Written as DNA, the CDR3 is TGTGCCAGCAGCTTGGCCGGGACTAGCGGGGGGGCCTATGAGCAGTTCTTC.

The genes are TRBV19 and TRBJ2-2; a possible D gene is TRBD1 (6 bases). This CDR3 spans 14 amino acids. Germline CDR1 and CDR2: LNHDA and SQIVND (reference sequence). Trimming took off 4 bases at V and 6 bases at J, with 12 bases between the two ends. CDR3: CASSTDRLSGELFF. CDR3 sequence (DNA): TGTGCCAGTAGTACAGACAGGTTATCCGGGGAGCTGTTTTTT.

This clonotype was detected only a few times. The rearrangement links TRBV6-2 or TRBV6-3 to TRBJ1-1; no firm D call. Looked up from germline, CDR1 is MNHEY and CDR2 is SVGEGT. The CDR3 totals 14 residues. Between the trimmed V and J ends, which lost 10 bases and 0 bases, there was a span of 15 bases. For the CDR3, the DNA is TGTGCCATCCAAGATTATAGTATGAACACTGAAGCTTTCTTT. This encodes CAIQDYSMNTEAFF.

This clonotype was detected a few times. The chain carries TRBV4-1 and TRBJ1-1; D is possibly TRBD1 (5 bases). Trimming left V 0 bases short and J 0 bases short, with 8 bases between. The CDR3 loop spans 15 amino acids. The germline CDR1 and CDR2 sequences are MGHRA and YSYEKL. This CDR3 is CASSQDLGVNTEAFF. The DNA of the CDR3 is TGCGCCAGCAGCCAAGATCTAGGGGTGAACACTGAAGCTTTCTTT.

This clonotype was observed a few times. The chain joins TRBV15 to TRBJ2-5, with 10 bases aligning to TRBD2. Trimming at V came to 1 base and at J to 5 bases, leaving 1 base not matched to a gene. CDR1 and CDR2 from the germline V gene are LNHNV and YYDKDF (reference sequence). The CDR3 spans 14 residues. The CDR3 region is CATSRGGLAETQYF. The CDR3, as DNA: TGTGCCACCAGCAGAGGGGGACTAGCGGAGACCCAGTACTTC. Filled out from reference TRBV15 and TRBJ2-5, the complete variable domain reads DAMVIQNPRYQVTQFGKPVTLSCSQTLNHNVMYWYQQKSSQAPKLLFHYYDKDFNNEADTPDNFQSRRPNTSFCFLDIRSPGLGDTAMYLCATSRGGLAETQYFGPGTRLLVL.

The chain recombines TRBV9 with TRBJ2-3; tentatively, D is TRBD2 (6 bases). The length of the CDR3 is 16 residues. From germline, CDR1 is SGDLS and CDR2 YYNGEE. V dropped 4 bases and J dropped 6 bases, with 21 bases sitting between them. In DNA form, the CDR3 reads TGTGCCAGCAGCTCCGGGAATGGGCGGGGTATTGATACGCAGTATTTT. It translates to CASSSGNGRGIDTQYF.

The chain joins TRBV5-1 to TRBJ2-7, with 14 bases fitting TRBD2. The germline V gene has CDR1 SGHRS and CDR2 YFSETQ. The CDR3 is 17 amino acids. V was clipped by 4 bases and J by 1 base; unmatched bases: 7. The CDR3 loop is CASSTPGLAGASYEQYF. The CDR3, as DNA: TGCGCCAGCAGCACACCGGGACTAGCGGGGGCGTCCTACGAGCAGTACTTC.

This clonotype was seen only once. This sequence joins TRBV12-5 and TRBJ2-1, with unresolved D. The CDR3 spans 16 residues. Germline CDR1 LGHNT, CDR2 FRNRAP. V gave up 0 bases and J gave up 6 bases, with 15 bases separating them. The CDR3 DNA sequence: TGTGCTAGTGGTTTGGTGACCCTATTCGTGAGCAATGAGCAGTTCTTC. It translates to CASGLVTLFVSNEQFF. The full variable domain, completed using reference TRBV12-5 and TRBJ2-1, is DARVTQTPRHKVTEMGQEVTMRCQPILGHNTVFWYRQTMMQGLELLAYFRNRAPLDDSGMPKDRFSAEMPDATLATLKIQPSEPRDSAVYFCASGLVTLFVSNEQFFGPGTRLTVL.

This clonotype was picked up a small number of times. The V and J genes are TRBV2 and TRBJ2-1, with TRBD1 as a possible D gene (5 bases). This CDR3 has 11 residues. The V end was cut by 6 bases, the J end by 9 bases, with 9 bases between. Germline lookup yields CDR1 SNHLY and CDR2 FYNNEI. CDR3 nucleotides: TGTGCCAGCAGAGGGGCCCCTGAGCAGTTCTTC. This codes for CASRGAPEQFF. The full variable domain, with the rest looked up from reference TRBV2 and TRBJ2-1, is EPEVTQTPSHQVTQMGQEVILRCVPISNHLYFYWYRQILGQKVEFLVSFYNNEISEKSEIFDDQFSVERPDGSNFTLKIRSTKLEDSAMYFCASRGAPEQFFGPGTRLTVL.

CDR3 loop: CASTPWGTGVNEQFF. The CDR3 region has the DNA TGTGCCAGCACCCCCTGGGGGACAGGGGTTAATGAGCAGTTCTTC. V usage is TRBV12-3 or TRBV12-4 and J usage is TRBJ2-1; 10 nucleotides align to TRBD1. With 7 bases clipped from V and 7 bases from J, the junction kept 10 bases outside the gene matches. The CDR3 has 15 residues.